The 5 T cell receptor beta chains in this list originate from one sample, sequenced in a study of PD-1 blockade in classical Hodgkin lymphoma. Relapse after autologous stem cell transplantation occurred in every patient, and brentuximab vedotin exposure varied. Using immunoSEQ multiplex PCR, the repertoire was profiled, and TCRdb retains in-frame clones only, with some absent. Among roughly 56,000 clones listed, 88% were seen once. Sequencing was performed on peripheral blood mononuclear cells (PBMCs), taken before the second cycle of nivolumab. Receptor source: a human donor with classical Hodgkin lymphoma.

This chain joins TRBV5-6 and TRBJ2-1; maybe TRBD2 (5 bases). Trimming removed 2 bases at V and 4 bases at J, with 13 bases between. CDR1 is SGHDT and CDR2 is YYEEEE in the germline V gene. The CDR3 contains 15 residues. CDR3 region: CASSFREFPYNEQFF. CDR3 DNA sequence: TGTGCCAGCAGCTTCCGGGAATTCCCTTACAATGAGCAGTTCTTC.

This clone showed up just once. This chain links TRBV5-6 with TRBJ2-6; no clear D gene. Germline V gene sequence: CDR1 SGHDT, CDR2 YYEEEE. V lost 0 bases to trimming and J lost 1 base, with 5 bases between them. CDR3 length: 15 amino acids. CDR3 sequence reads: CASSLAGSGANVLTF. Here the CDR3 DNA reads TGTGCCAGCAGCTTGGCTGGATCTGGGGCCAACGTCCTGACTTTC.

This chain uses TRBV11-2 with TRBJ2-7; perhaps TRBD2 as D (7 bases). V lost 1 base, J lost 3 bases, and 19 bases lay in between. This CDR3 is 17 amino acids long. From germline, CDR1 is SGHAT and CDR2 FQNNGV. In DNA, the CDR3 is TGTGCCAGCAGCTTAGGGGGGGGAGGGACACCTAGCTACGAGCAGTACTTC. Its protein is CASSLGGGGTPSYEQYF.

This rearrangement joins TRBV21-1 to TRBJ2-1; no check of the table's D call, TRBD2, against the DNA was made. TRBV21-1 is a recognized pseudogene. CDR3 size: 13 residues. CDR3 coding DNA: TGTGCCAGCAGCAAAACCCGCGGGAATGAGCAGTTCTTC. Protein sequence: CASSKTRGNEQFF.

V gene TRBV5-6 combines with J gene TRBJ2-7, with a tentative D call TRBD1 (6 bases). Germline V gives CDR1 SGHDT, CDR2 YYEEEE. The CDR3 length is 19 residues. Deletions cut 5 bases from V and 2 bases from J, with 29 bases between. The CDR3 protein is CASRRTPATGTRLAYEQYF. DNA of the CDR3: TGTGCCAGCAGACGTACGCCGGCCACAGGGACACGGTTAGCCTACGAGCAGTACTTC.